A selection of T cell receptor beta chains follows, all from one sample in a study of blood T cell repertoires in COVID-19. Profiled with immunoSEQ multiplex PCR; TCRdb holds only in-frame clones, not every one. The table shows about 43,000 clones, with roughly 90% occurring only once. Sequenced material: peripheral blood. The source of these receptors is a man between 60 and 70 years old with active COVID-19. The CDR3 runs from the conserved cysteine through the conserved F or W.

J gene	V gene	CDR3 protein
TRBJ1-1	TRBV7-8	CASSLEQGLSEAFF
TRBJ1-2	TRBV20-1	CSASDRNGYTF
TRBJ1-1	TRBV30	CAQQGAGSTEAFF
TRBJ1-5	TRBV5-1	CASSLERDREKGGNQPQHF
TRBJ1-6	TRBV6-2/TRBV6-3	CASSYSDTASPLHF
TRBJ1-6	TRBV28	CASSTGLGMGSPLHF
TRBJ1-5	TRBV5-1	CASRSGQGDNQPQHF
TRBJ1-6	TRBV5-5	CASSLAYSTNNSPLHF
TRBJ1-5	TRBV6-5	CASSSTGGNQPQHF
TRBJ2-1	TRBV24-1	CATSDSGGEEQFF
TRBJ2-3	TRBV5-6	CASTKGVGQGGTDTQYF
TRBJ2-3	TRBV28	CATRGEGGYTDTQYF
TRBJ2-7	TRBV3-1/TRBV3-2	CASSRLLAGVDEQYF
TRBJ2-3	TRBV7-2	CASSLFRLADTQYF
TRBJ2-7	TRBV4-1	CASSPASSGGTYEQYF
TRBJ2-1	TRBV24-1	CATSDQDRGHREQFF
TRBJ1-1	TRBV24-1	CAKTRTGMNTEAFF
TRBJ2-6	TRBV2	CASNQMSSGANVLTF
TRBJ1-4	TRBV9	CASSVGGGNEKLFF
TRBJ1-2	TRBV9	CASSVGGGTNYGYTF
TRBJ1-1	TRBV2	CASSPRTNMNTEAFF
TRBJ1-2	TRBV5-6	CASSFARTGVVFYTF
TRBJ2-1	TRBV10-3	CAISESGLESNEQFF
TRBJ1-6	TRBV27	CASSPGTGGMSYNSPLHF
TRBJ2-1	TRBV30	CAWALTSGYNEQFF
TRBJ1-2	TRBV4-1	CASSPPGQRYGYTF
TRBJ2-7	TRBV27	CASSFQGYEQYF
TRBJ1-5	TRBV4-2	CASSRGGGEGNQPQHF
TRBJ2-7	TRBV7-2	CASSLDGAARLRGQYF
TRBJ2-1	TRBV11-2	CASSYDPSSYNEQFF
TRBJ2-3	TRBV24-1	CATSGGDSSTDTQYF
TRBJ2-3	TRBV7-9	CASSLRGSTDTQYF
TRBJ2-7	TRBV2	CASRLRLAGGSEQYF
TRBJ1-1	TRBV5-1	CASSSNPGQTEAFF
TRBJ1-2	TRBV12-3/TRBV12-4	CASSLQALRGYTF
TRBJ2-7	TRBV7-3	CASSVTDRDEQYF
TRBJ2-7	TRBV19	CASSKPSGTYEQYF
TRBJ1-5	TRBV6-6	CASLREGRSNQPQHF
TRBJ2-3	TRBV28	CASSLSGRTDTQYF
TRBJ1-4	TRBV29-1	CSVRQGREEKLFF
TRBJ2-2	TRBV5-1	CASSLPTQGDQRERAGELFF
TRBJ2-7	TRBV6-5	CASSLPPGTGGEQYF